A single sample is the source of the 21 T cell receptor beta chains below, sequenced in a study of blood T cell repertoires in COVID-19. Here immunoSEQ multiplex PCR was the method, and the copy in TCRdb shows in-frame clones only, minus some. The data show tens of thousands of clones, about 82% seen once. The sequenced material came from PBMCs or T cells enriched from blood (not recorded which). The receptors come from a woman aged 40 to 50 with acute COVID-19.

The genes are TRBV10-3 and TRBJ1-1, with 8 bases fitting TRBD1. The V segment lost 2 bases and the J segment 6 bases; nucleotides outside the gene matches: 2. Germline lookup yields CDR1 ENHRY and CDR2 SYGVKD. This CDR3 has 13 amino acids. This CDR3 reads CAISETGGPEAFF. CDR3 DNA sequence: TGTGCCATCAGTGAGACAGGGGGTCCTGAAGCTTTCTTT.

The chain recombines TRBV19 with TRBJ1-2, with 10 bases identical to TRBD1. The CDR3 sequence is 16 residues long. CDR1 and CDR2 (germline): LNHDA, SQIVND (reference sequence). The trim removed 6 bases at V and 4 bases at J, leaving 11 bases unmatched. CDR3: CASSPTGTGVSYGYTF. The DNA for the CDR3 is TGTGCCAGTAGCCCGACCGGGACAGGGGTTAGCTATGGCTACACCTTC.

V gene TRBV5-6 combines with J gene TRBJ1-6; D call uncertain. The CDR3 contains 15 residues. V was clipped by 5 bases and J by 7 bases, with 16 bases between them. CDR1 is SGHDT and CDR2 is YYEEEE in the germline V gene. CDR3 in amino acids: CASRSLGLSNSPLHF. The DNA of the CDR3 is TGTGCCAGCAGGTCGCTCGGTCTCTCGAATTCACCCCTCCACTTT.

The chain links TRBV28 to TRBJ2-2; 9 positions agree with TRBD2. The J segment lost 5 bases and the V segment lost 10 bases, leaving 14 bases of the junction unmatched. CDR1 and CDR2 (germline): MDHEN, SYDVKM. CDR3 length equals 16 residues. The CDR3 here is CATLWAGGPWTGELFF. DNA for the CDR3: TGTGCCACCCTCTGGGCGGGAGGGCCATGGACCGGGGAGCTGTTTTTT.

The CDR3 nucleotides are TGTGCCAGCAGCCCAAGACTAGCGGGAGCTACAGATACGCAGTATTTT. Residues: CASSPRLAGATDTQYF. The chain links TRBV14 to TRBJ2-3, with 12 nucleotides matching TRBD2. V lost 4 bases, J lost 3 bases, and 5 bases stayed unmatched. The CDR3 totals 16 residues. CDR1 is SGHDN and CDR2 is FVKESK in the germline V gene.

V usage is TRBV6-5 and J usage is TRBJ2-4; the match to TRBD1 covers 8 bases. The V segment lost 8 bases and the J segment 6 bases; nucleotides outside the gene matches: 9. The CDR3 runs 14 residues. In germline, CDR1 is MNHEY, CDR2 SVGAGI. The CDR3 DNA reads TGTGCCAGCCGAGTGGGCGGACAGGGAAACATTCAGTACTTC. Its protein product is CASRVGGQGNIQYF.

The chain employs TRBV4-1 and TRBJ2-2, with 9 bases matching TRBD2. There are 18 residues in the CDR3. J gave up 3 bases and V 1 base, and 9 bases lay outside the gene matches. Germline CDR1 MGHRA, CDR2 YSYEKL. Here the CDR3 DNA reads TGCGCCAGCAGCCAAGGGACTAGCGTTAGATTCGACACCGGGGAGCTGTTTTTT. Translating gives CASSQGTSVRFDTGELFF.

V is TRBV15 and J is TRBJ2-1, with D possibly TRBD2 on 5 matching bases. The germline V gene has CDR1 LNHNV and CDR2 YYDKDF (reference sequence). The V and J ends lost 0 bases and 9 bases respectively, with 18 bases between them. The CDR3 covers 16 residues. This chain's CDR3 is CATSRDLLARDGEQFF. Here the CDR3 DNA reads TGTGCCACCAGCAGAGATCTGCTAGCACGGGATGGTGAGCAGTTCTTC.

The chain is built from TRBV7-3 and TRBJ2-3; possible D gene TRBD2, 6 bases. CDR3 length: 16 amino acids. The V end was cut by 1 base, the J end by 0 bases, with 11 bases between. Germline CDR1 SGHTA, CDR2 FQGTGA. The DNA of the CDR3 is TGTGCCAGCAGCTTAAACGCGGGGCACAGCACAGATACGCAGTATTTT. Translated: CASSLNAGHSTDTQYF.

The chain joins TRBV28 to TRBJ1-2; 9 nucleotides align to TRBD1. J lost 8 bases, V lost 6 bases, and 7 bases had no gene match. This CDR3 is built from 13 residues. Germline V gives CDR1 MDHEN, CDR2 SYDVKM. The CDR3 loop reads CASRGGQGHGYTF. As DNA, the CDR3 is TGTGCCAGCAGGGGGGGACAGGGTCACGGCTACACCTTC.

The rearrangement links TRBV5-8 to TRBJ2-7; 7 nucleotides line up with TRBD1. This CDR3 region has 14 residues. J lost 0 bases, V lost 6 bases, and 6 bases had no gene match. Germline CDR1 reads SGHTS; CDR2 reads YDEGEE. CDR3 residues: CASTMDRFSYEQYF. CDR3 nucleotide sequence: TGTGCCAGCACAATGGACAGGTTCTCCTACGAGCAGTACTTC. The full variable domain, its missing parts supplied by reference TRBV5-8 and TRBJ2-7, is EAGVTQSPTHLIKTRGQQATLRCSPISGHTSVYWYQQALGLGLQFLLWYDEGEERNRGNFPPRFSGRQFPNYSSELNVNALELEDSALYLCASTMDRFSYEQYFGPGTRLTVT.

The chain combines TRBV4-2 with TRBJ2-1, with D possibly matching TRBD2 (6 bases). Trimming removed 4 bases at V and 7 bases at J, with 20 bases between. This CDR3 spans 16 amino acids. The germline gives CDR1 LGHNA, CDR2 YNFKEQ. The CDR3 DNA sequence: TGTGCCAGCAGCCTTAGACCGGCTAGCGAAGGGAATGAGCAGTTCTTC. It is translated as CASSLRPASEGNEQFF.

The chain uses TRBV10-3 and TRBJ1-2, with D possibly being TRBD1 (5 bases). CDR3 length: 17 amino acids. Trimming took off 0 bases at V and 6 bases at J, with 20 bases between the two ends. The germline gives CDR1 ENHRY, CDR2 SYGVKD. As DNA, the CDR3 is TGTGCCATCAGTGAGTCGACAAAGAGTGGGGCGATGAATGGCTACACCTTC. It encodes CAISESTKSGAMNGYTF.

A single count supports this clone. CDR3 sequence (DNA): TGTGCCAGCAGTTATGGCCCGACAGGGAACACCGGGGAGCTGTTTTTT. Translated: CASSYGPTGNTGELFF. The V gene is TRBV6-5, the J gene TRBJ2-2; D may be TRBD1 (6 bases). The CDR3 loop spans 16 amino acids. CDR1 and CDR2 (germline): MNHEY, SVGAGI. V lost 3 bases and J 1 base, leaving 12 bases between the germline ends.

Worth noting for this clone: This sample includes further DNA sequences coding for the same CDR3. This sequence joins TRBV5-1 and TRBJ2-1; possibly TRBD2 for D (5 bases). Germline assignment: CDR1 SGHRS and CDR2 YFSETQ. The CDR3 contains 15 residues. Trimming pared 0 bases from V and 6 bases from J, leaving 13 bases between. The CDR3 DNA sequence: TGCGCCAGCAGCTTGGACTCCCCGGGGAGCAATGAGCAGTTCTTC. Translating gives CASSLDSPGSNEQFF.

This chain links TRBV4-1 with TRBJ2-2; D is ambiguous. This CDR3 is 13 amino acids long. In germline, CDR1 is MGHRA, CDR2 YSYEKL. V shed 6 bases and J shed 0 bases, with 5 bases lying between them. The CDR3 DNA is TGCGCCAGCAGTCATTCGAACACCGGGGAGCTGTTTTTT. Translated, it gives CASSHSNTGELFF.

The rearrangement joins TRBV5-1 to TRBJ2-7; the match to TRBD2 covers 9 bases. CDR3 length equals 15 residues. From germline, CDR1 is SGHRS and CDR2 YFSETQ. V gave up 0 bases and J gave up 2 bases; unmatched junction bases: 3. CDR3 protein: CASSLGLAGTYEQYF. CDR3 in DNA: TGCGCCAGCAGCTTGGGTCTAGCGGGGACCTACGAGCAGTACTTC. The entire variable domain, with the rest obtained from reference TRBV5-1 and TRBJ2-7, is as follows: KAGVTQTPRYLIKTRGQQVTLSCSPISGHRSVSWYQQTPGQGLQFLFEYFSETQRNKGNFPGRFSGRQFSNSRSEMNVSTLELGDSALYLCASSLGLAGTYEQYFGPGTRLTVT.

In its sample, this clone was seen once. The CDR3 coding sequence is TGTGCCAGCAGCCTCGGCCCGGGACAGACCACAGATACGCAGTATTTT. Its protein product is CASSLGPGQTTDTQYF. The rearrangement links TRBV5-4 to TRBJ2-3; TRBD1 agrees at 7 bases. The CDR3 spans 16 residues. CDR1 SGHNT and CDR2 YYREEE come from the germline V gene (reference sequence). With 4 bases clipped from V and 2 bases from J, the junction kept 10 bases outside the gene matches.

The rearrangement joins TRBV19 to TRBJ1-4; D might be TRBD1 (6 bases). V was pared by 7 bases and J by 5 bases, with 14 bases between. Germline-derived CDR1 and CDR2 are LNHDA and SQIVND (reference sequence). The CDR3 contains 14 residues. CDR3 sequence (DNA): TGTGCCAGTAACCCAGGCAGGGGAAATGAAAAACTGTTTTTT. Protein product: CASNPGRGNEKLFF.

The V gene is TRBV10-2, the J gene TRBJ2-7; perhaps TRBD1 as D (5 bases). With 5 bases removed from V and 2 bases from J, the gap between germline ends came to 13 bases. The CDR3 consists of 14 residues. The V gene's germline CDR1 is WSHSY and CDR2 SAAADI. CDR3 nucleotide sequence: TGCGCCAGCAGTCTTTTGTTAGGGGCCTACGAGCAGTACGTC. Translation: CASSLLLGAYEQYV.

V usage is TRBV7-9 and J usage is TRBJ2-1; D not certain. This CDR3 contains 13 residues. V was pared by 2 bases and J by 8 bases, with 10 bases between. Germline loops: CDR1 SEHNR, CDR2 FQNEAQ (reference sequence). The CDR3 region has the DNA TGTGCCAGCAGCTTAAGCCTAACAGATGAGCAGTTCTTC. Its protein is CASSLSLTDEQFF.